These 30 T cell receptor beta chains were all obtained from the same sample, sequenced in a study of blood T cell repertoires in COVID-19. Assay used: immunoSEQ multiplex PCR; TCRdb lists only in-frame clones, some missing. Here the sample spans approximately 90,000 clones, approximately 85% being singletons. Sequencing input: peripheral blood. These receptors all stem from a human donor in a cohort sampled during active COVID-19.

This chain connects TRBV7-2 to TRBJ1-6, with D hard to call. CDR1 and CDR2 (germline): SGHTA, FQGNSA. V was pared by 7 bases and J by 0 bases, with 13 bases between. The length of the CDR3 is 16 residues. The CDR3 DNA reads as TGTGCCAGCACCTCTTCCCACAGCTCCTATAATTCACCCCTCCACTTT. Translated: CASTSSHSSYNSPLHF.

This chain uses TRBV6-6 with TRBJ1-2; D is undetermined. Germline assignment: CDR1 MNHNY and CDR2 SVGAGI (reference sequence). Trimming took off 7 bases at V and 4 bases at J, with 7 bases between the two ends. The CDR3 length is 11 residues. As DNA, the CDR3 is TGTGCCAGCACCCCGGGCTATGGCTACACCTTC. This gives the protein CASTPGYGYTF.

The chain employs TRBV4-1 and TRBJ2-3; weak D call: TRBD2 (8 bases). The V and J ends lost 7 bases and 6 bases respectively, with 17 bases between them. Germline V gene data show CDR1 as MGHRA and CDR2 as YSYEKL. The length of the CDR3 is 14 residues. CDR3 bases: TGCGCCAGCACCCCCCGGGAGGGGGCGGATACGCAGTATTTT. It yields the protein CASTPREGADTQYF.

This clone was observed a single time. The chain has TRBV11-2 and TRBJ1-5; D may be TRBD1 (5 bases). The V end was cut by 4 bases, the J end by 0 bases, with 13 bases between. CDR1 is SGHAT, CDR2 FQNNGV, per germline. The CDR3 runs to 16 residues. The CDR3 DNA reads TGTGCCAGCAGCTCACTAGCGGGGCCTAGCAATCAGCCCCAGCATTTT. Protein: CASSSLAGPSNQPQHF.

The chain couples TRBV4-1 to TRBJ2-7; D call uncertain. Per the germline V gene, CDR1 is MGHRA and CDR2 is YSYEKL. The V and J ends lost 1 base and 6 bases respectively, with 7 bases between them. The CDR3 contains 12 residues. CDR3 sequence: CASSQGYTEQYF. CDR3 coding DNA: TGCGCCAGCAGCCAAGGGTACACCGAGCAGTACTTC.

This clone was seen a few times. The J gene is TRBJ2-7, the V gene TRBV28, with 9 bases fitting TRBD1. From germline, CDR1 is MDHEN and CDR2 SYDVKM. This CDR3 is built from 15 residues. Trimming cost V 4 bases and J 2 bases; bases outside gene matches: 6. Here the CDR3 DNA reads TGTGCCAGCAGTTACGGACAGGGGTGGACCTACGAGCAGTACTTC. It yields the protein CASSYGQGWTYEQYF.

The genes are TRBV7-9 and TRBJ2-6, with D tentatively TRBD1 (5 bases). From germline, CDR1 is SEHNR and CDR2 FQNEAQ (reference sequence). The CDR3 is 16 amino acids. V lost 6 bases, J lost 2 bases, and 14 bases lay in between. The CDR3 protein is CASSSGPLTGANVLTF. CDR3 DNA: TGTGCCAGCAGTTCAGGGCCCCTCACTGGGGCCAACGTCCTGACTTTC. Filled out from reference TRBV7-9 and TRBJ2-6, the complete variable domain reads DTGVSQNPRHKITKRGQNVTFRCDPISEHNRLYWYRQTLGQGPEFLTYFQNEAQLEKSRLLSDRFSAERPKGSFSTLEIQRTEQGDSAMYLCASSSGPLTGANVLTFGAGSRLTVL.

In DNA, the CDR3 is TGTGCCTGGAGTGGGACAGGGACGGGGACTGAAGCTTTCTTT. This gives the protein CAWSGTGTGTEAFF. The V call is TRBV30, the J call TRBJ1-1; 8 positions agree with TRBD1. Trimming removed 1 base from V and 5 bases from J; junction bases left unmatched: 6. The CDR3 length is 14 residues. Germline loops: CDR1 GTSNPN, CDR2 SVGIG (reference sequence).

The chain uses TRBV18 and TRBJ2-3, with TRBD2 matching over 9 bases. Germline V lookup: CDR1 KGHSH, CDR2 LQKENI. This CDR3 has 17 amino acids. After removal of 1 base from V and 0 bases from J, the junction contained 5 bases not matched to a gene. The CDR3 bases are TGTGCCAGCTCACCACTGAGAACTAGCGGGAGCACAGATACGCAGTATTTT. This gives the protein CASSPLRTSGSTDTQYF.

The chain carries TRBV27 and TRBJ2-1, with 9 bases matching TRBD2. There are 14 residues in the CDR3. Germline V gene sequence: CDR1 MNHEY, CDR2 SMNVEV (reference sequence). V shed 5 bases, J shed 3 bases, and the junction held 2 bases outside the gene matches. The CDR3 reads CASSETSGYNEQFF. CDR3 in DNA: TGTGCCAGCAGTGAGACTAGCGGCTACAATGAGCAGTTCTTC.

The chain uses TRBV7-3 and TRBJ2-3; 7 bases map to TRBD1. V was pared by 4 bases and J by 0 bases, with 7 bases of the junction left unmatched. CDR1 and CDR2 (germline): SGHTA, FQGTGA. This CDR3 region has 16 residues. The CDR3 sequence: CASSSGPGQSTDTQYF. The CDR3 nucleotides read TGTGCCAGCAGCTCCGGCCCGGGACAGAGCACAGATACGCAGTATTTT.

V is TRBV5-4 and J is TRBJ2-7; D not resolved. Germline-derived CDR1 and CDR2 are SGHNT and YYREEE (reference sequence). CDR3 size: 14 residues. V was shortened by 4 bases and J by 7 bases, with 18 bases between the two germline ends. The CDR3 nucleotides are TGTGCCAGCAGCCCTCCCGCGACACCGCAAGAGCAGTACTTC. Amino acid sequence: CASSPPATPQEQYF.

This chain uses TRBV19 with TRBJ2-6, with 10 nucleotides matching TRBD1. Per the germline V gene, CDR1 is LNHDA and CDR2 is SQIVND (reference sequence). Losses at the gene ends were 8 bases for V and 2 bases for J; bases not matched to a gene: 6. CDR3 length: 16 residues. CDR3 DNA: TGTGCCAGTTGGGACAGGGGTCGCGCTGGGGCCAACGTCCTGACTTTC. This gives the protein CASWDRGRAGANVLTF.

J is TRBJ1-3 and V is TRBV6-2 or TRBV6-3, with 9 nucleotides matching TRBD1. Germline loops: CDR1 MNHEY, CDR2 SVGEGT. CDR3 length: 17 residues. The J segment lost 4 bases and the V segment lost 6 bases, leaving 13 bases of the junction unmatched. CDR3 residues: CASSADLRTGVGNTIYF. The CDR3 DNA reads TGTGCCAGCAGCGCCGATCTGAGGACAGGGGTCGGAAACACCATATATTTT.

The chain recombines TRBV5-4 with TRBJ2-7; D gene unclear. Germline V gene sequence: CDR1 SGHNT, CDR2 YYREEE (reference sequence). V lost 4 bases to trimming and J lost 5 bases, with 10 bases between them. The CDR3 totals 12 residues. The CDR3 DNA reads TGTGCCAGCAGCGATCGTAACAACGAGCAGTACTTC. Encoded protein: CASSDRNNEQYF.

CDR3 bases: TGTGCCAGCAGTAGGCGGGGTGGTCTCCGCGAACACGACTACGAGCAGTACTTC. It yields the protein CASSRRGGLREHDYEQYF. The chain uses TRBV27 and TRBJ2-7, with D maybe TRBD2 (6 bases). Trimming took off 5 bases at V and 3 bases at J, with 26 bases between the two ends. The germline gives CDR1 MNHEY, CDR2 SMNVEV (reference sequence). The CDR3 loop spans 18 amino acids.

The chain joins TRBV7-2 to TRBJ2-7; 9 bases match TRBD2. Trimming cost V 0 bases and J 4 bases; bases outside gene matches: 10. CDR1 is SGHTA, CDR2 FQGNSA, per germline. The CDR3 has 17 amino acids. The CDR3 reads CASSLADGGGAWYEQYF. The DNA of the CDR3 is TGTGCCAGCAGCTTAGCGGACGGCGGGGGGGCCTGGTACGAGCAGTACTTC.

The chain recombines TRBV6-5 with TRBJ2-7; 7 nucleotides line up with TRBD1. With V trimmed by 5 bases and J by 2 bases, 6 bases remained unmatched. Germline V lookup: CDR1 MNHEY, CDR2 SVGAGI. The CDR3 extends over 14 amino acids. CDR3 DNA: TGTGCCAGCAGTCCAACCCAGGGGGCCTACGAGCAGTACTTC. The encoded protein is CASSPTQGAYEQYF.

The chain carries TRBV4-1 and TRBJ2-2, with a weak D call TRBD2 (5 bases). From germline, CDR1 is MGHRA and CDR2 YSYEKL. Trimming cost V 5 bases and J 2 bases, with 15 bases left between them. The CDR3 has 16 residues. DNA of the CDR3: TGCGCCAGCAGCTTCAGACCAACTAGTAACACCGGGGAGCTGTTTTTT. It encodes CASSFRPTSNTGELFF.

This clone was counted only a few times. The chain employs TRBV6-2 or TRBV6-3 and TRBJ1-6; 8 nucleotides align to TRBD1. The germline gives CDR1 MNHEY, CDR2 SVGEGT. The length of the CDR3 is 15 residues. The V segment lost 6 bases and the J segment 7 bases; nucleotides outside the gene matches: 8. DNA for the CDR3: TGTGCCAGCAGCCACAAAGACAGGGGAAATTCACCCCTCCACTTT. Translated: CASSHKDRGNSPLHF.

This clone came up once. This rearrangement joins TRBV6-5 to TRBJ1-6; D is ambiguous. The CDR3 is made up of 16 amino acids. Germline values: CDR1 MNHEY, CDR2 SVGAGI. Trimming removed 0 bases at V and 6 bases at J, with 12 bases between. The CDR3 nucleotides read TGTGCCAGCAGTTACTCCTCTGGTGGCCCTAATTCACCCCTCCACTTT. Translation: CASSYSSGGPNSPLHF.

The chain links TRBV7-2 to TRBJ2-7; D might be TRBD1 (6 bases). Germline assignment: CDR1 SGHTA and CDR2 FQGNSA. V lost 10 bases to trimming and J lost 2 bases, with 24 bases between them. The CDR3 has 16 residues. CDR3: CATRPWNGGEAYEQYF. CDR3 nucleotide sequence: TGTGCCACCAGGCCTTGGAATGGGGGCGAAGCCTACGAGCAGTACTTC.

The chain recombines TRBV18 with TRBJ2-5; the match to TRBD2 covers 7 bases. The CDR3 length is 15 residues. The V segment lost 0 bases and the J segment 5 bases; nucleotides outside the gene matches: 6. Germline V gene sequence: CDR1 KGHSH, CDR2 LQKENI. Here the CDR3 reads CASSPPVGGLETQYF. The CDR3 DNA follows: TGTGCCAGCTCACCACCGGTCGGGGGGTTGGAGACCCAGTACTTC.

In the case of this clone: Other DNA sequences in the same sample also yield this CDR3. This rearrangement joins TRBV30 to TRBJ1-1; D is uncertain. CDR1 and CDR2 from the germline V gene are GTSNPN and SVGIG (reference sequence). Trimming took 0 bases from V and 1 from J, leaving 6 bases between them. This CDR3 is built from 13 residues. The CDR3, as DNA: TGTGCCTGGAGTGTACGGGGGAACACTGAAGCTTTCTTT. As protein: CAWSVRGNTEAFF.

In DNA form, the CDR3 reads TGTGCCAGTAGTGCACCGGGAGGCTATGGAAACACCATATATTTT. Its translation is CASSAPGGYGNTIYF. The chain couples TRBV19 to TRBJ1-3; D gene unclear. CDR3 length: 15 residues. The germline CDR1 and CDR2 sequences are LNHDA and SQIVND (reference sequence). V lost 5 bases, J lost 3 bases, and 14 bases lay in between.

This chain joins TRBV30 and TRBJ1-2, with 8 bases fitting TRBD1. The CDR3 loop spans 15 amino acids. V shed 0 bases, J shed 6 bases, and the junction held 9 bases outside the gene matches. The V gene's germline CDR1 is GTSNPN and CDR2 SVGIG (reference sequence). CDR3 region: CAWSVRWQGADGYTF. As DNA, the CDR3 is TGTGCCTGGAGTGTAAGGTGGCAGGGGGCAGATGGCTACACCTTC.

This clone was found a few times. This chain uses TRBV23-1 with TRBJ2-7; 9 bases map to TRBD1. TRBV23-1 is identified as an open reading frame with a role that is uncertain. The CDR3 runs to 15 residues. The V and J ends lost 3 bases and 6 bases, in that order; junction bases with no gene match: 9. The CDR3 sequence: CASSQRDRELGEQYF. In DNA, the CDR3 is TGCGCCAGCAGTCAGCGGGACAGGGAATTGGGCGAGCAGTACTTC.

This sequence joins TRBV4-3 and TRBJ1-3; D is possibly TRBD1 (5 bases). CDR3 length: 15 residues. Between the trimmed V and J ends, which lost 1 base and 2 bases, there was a span of 9 bases. Germline V CDR1 and CDR2: LGHNA, YSLEER. CDR3 bases: TGCGCCAGCAGCCAAGTTGGGGCAGCTGGAAACACCATATATTTT. It codes for CASSQVGAAGNTIYF.

The V gene is TRBV6-5, the J gene TRBJ2-5, with D tentatively TRBD2 (6 bases). CDR3 size: 13 residues. Per germline, CDR1 MNHEY and CDR2 SVGAGI. V lost 5 bases and J lost 0, with 7 bases in between. The CDR3 here is CASSRDYQETQYF. Here the CDR3 DNA reads TGTGCCAGCAGTCGGGACTACCAAGAGACCCAGTACTTC.

This chain joins TRBV6-5 and TRBJ2-1, with 7 bases identical to TRBD1. With 4 bases clipped from V and 1 base from J, the junction kept 7 bases outside the gene matches. Germline V gene data show CDR1 as MNHEY and CDR2 as SVGAGI. This CDR3 contains 16 residues. CDR3 residues: CASSLAGTVSYNEQFF. The CDR3 coding sequence is TGTGCCAGCAGTTTGGCCGGGACAGTTTCCTACAATGAGCAGTTCTTC.